A single sample gave rise to the 8 T cell receptor beta chains below, sequenced in a study of T cell responses to AZD1222 COVID-19 vaccine. Only in-frame clones appear in the TCRdb table, and some are missing; sequencing was by immunoSEQ multiplex PCR. The sample has about 100,000 clones; approximately 87% are singletons. The specimen was peripheral blood, collected on day 0 of AZD1222 vaccination. The receptors shown here come from an adult in good health.

V usage is TRBV7-2 and J usage is TRBJ2-7; D is possibly TRBD2 (5 bases). This CDR3 is built from 15 residues. V lost 4 bases and J lost 2, with 15 bases in between. The V gene's germline CDR1 is SGHTA and CDR2 FQGNSA. The CDR3 nucleotides read TGTGCCAGCAGCTCCAGAAGTGGGGAGCCCTACGAGCAGTACTTC. Encoded protein: CASSSRSGEPYEQYF.

The genes are TRBV7-9 and TRBJ1-1; unclear D gene. Looked up from germline, CDR1 is SEHNR and CDR2 is FQNEAQ (reference sequence). V gave up 5 bases and J gave up 5 bases, with 18 bases separating them. The CDR3 totals 15 residues. CDR3 amino acids: CASSADGLTFTEAFF. The DNA for the CDR3 is TGTGCCAGCAGCGCCGACGGTCTGACGTTTACTGAAGCTTTCTTT.

The chain employs TRBV5-1 and TRBJ1-1; 7 bases map to TRBD1. CDR1 is SGHRS, CDR2 YFSETQ, per germline. The CDR3 consists of 19 residues. Trimming cost V 0 bases and J 3 bases; bases outside gene matches: 17. CDR3 protein: CASSLEGARDTDRDTEAFF. CDR3 bases: TGCGCCAGCAGCTTGGAGGGGGCCCGGGACACTGATAGGGACACTGAAGCTTTCTTT. Full variable domain (outside the CDR3, taken from reference TRBV5-1 and TRBJ1-1): KAGVTQTPRYLIKTRGQQVTLSCSPISGHRSVSWYQQTPGQGLQFLFEYFSETQRNKGNFPGRFSGRQFSNSRSEMNVSTLELGDSALYLCASSLEGARDTDRDTEAFFGQGTRLTVV.

The rearrangement joins TRBV27 to TRBJ2-4, with D perhaps matching TRBD2 (5 bases). V was cut by 8 bases and J by 9 bases, with 32 bases left in between. The CDR3 is 18 amino acids. Germline V gene lookup returns CDR1 MNHEY and CDR2 SMNVEV (reference sequence). The CDR3 DNA reads as TGTGCCAGCGGGGAGCCGGGTCAGCCCTCTGCCCATGGAGGCATTCAGTACTTC. As protein: CASGEPGQPSAHGGIQYF.

V and J are TRBV7-9 and TRBJ1-1, with D possibly TRBD1 on 6 matching bases. CDR1 is SEHNR and CDR2 is FQNEAQ in the germline V gene (reference sequence). The CDR3 totals 15 residues. V lost 1 base to trimming and J lost 7 bases, with 16 bases between them. The CDR3 protein is CASSLGTAVWNEAFF. The CDR3 coding sequence is TGTGCCAGCAGCTTAGGGACAGCGGTATGGAATGAAGCTTTCTTT.

This clone occurred a few times. The V and J genes are TRBV19 and TRBJ1-4; maybe TRBD1 (5 bases). V shed 8 bases and J shed 0 bases, with 13 bases lying between them. CDR1 and CDR2 from the germline V gene are LNHDA and SQIVND (reference sequence). The CDR3 runs to 15 residues. The CDR3 region is CASSRGSATNEKLFF. The CDR3 DNA is TGTGCCAGTTCTCGGGGCTCCGCAACTAATGAAAAACTGTTTTTT.

The chain is built from TRBV3-1 (or the pseudogene TRBV3-2) and TRBJ2-1, with 10 nucleotides matching TRBD2. Germline values: CDR1 LGHDT, CDR2 YNNKEL (reference sequence). This CDR3 has 21 amino acids. Trimming took 0 bases from V and 9 from J; bases not matched to a gene: 23. The DNA of the CDR3 is TGTGCCAGCAGCCAAGATCGGCTAGCGGGAGTAACGGTGACTAGTCATGCTGAGCAGTTCTTC. Translation gives CASSQDRLAGVTVTSHAEQFF.

This chain joins TRBV3-1 (or the pseudogene TRBV3-2) and TRBJ1-3; tentative D call: TRBD1 (5 bases). This CDR3 has 18 residues. CDR1 LGHDT and CDR2 YNNKEL come from the germline V gene (reference sequence). V was pared by 2 bases and J by 3 bases, with 20 bases between. The CDR3 loop is CASSQLPRVGGFGNTIYF. The DNA for the CDR3 is TGTGCCAGCAGCCAACTACCCAGGGTTGGGGGGTTTGGAAACACCATATATTTT.